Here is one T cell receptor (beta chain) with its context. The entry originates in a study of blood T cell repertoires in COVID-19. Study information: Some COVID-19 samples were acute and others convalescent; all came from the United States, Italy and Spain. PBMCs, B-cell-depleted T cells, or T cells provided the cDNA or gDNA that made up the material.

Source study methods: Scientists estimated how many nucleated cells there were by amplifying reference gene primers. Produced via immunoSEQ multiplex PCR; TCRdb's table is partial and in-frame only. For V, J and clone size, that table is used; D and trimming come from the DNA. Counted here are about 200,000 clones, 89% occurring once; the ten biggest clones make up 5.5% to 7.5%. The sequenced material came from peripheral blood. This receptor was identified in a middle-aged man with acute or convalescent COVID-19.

This CDR3 is CATSDGGGARNEQFF. The DNA of the CDR3 is TGTGCCACCAGTGACGGCGGGGGGGCCCGGAATGAGCAGTTCTTC. V gene TRBV24-1 combines with J gene TRBJ2-1, with 9 bases that match TRBD2. Germline-derived CDR1 and CDR2 are KGHDR and SFDVKD. J lost 7 bases, V lost 4 bases, and 7 bases had no gene match. The CDR3 has 15 residues.